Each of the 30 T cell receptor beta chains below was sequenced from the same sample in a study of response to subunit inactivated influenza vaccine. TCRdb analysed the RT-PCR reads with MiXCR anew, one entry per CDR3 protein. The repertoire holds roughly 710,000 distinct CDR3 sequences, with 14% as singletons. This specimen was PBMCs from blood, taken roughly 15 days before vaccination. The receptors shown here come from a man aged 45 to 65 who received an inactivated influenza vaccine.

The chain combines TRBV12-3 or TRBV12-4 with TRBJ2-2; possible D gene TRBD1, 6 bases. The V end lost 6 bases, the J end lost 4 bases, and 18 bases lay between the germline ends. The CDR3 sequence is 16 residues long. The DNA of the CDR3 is TGTGCCAGCAGCCCTGAGGAGTGGGGGCCCACCGGGGAGCTGTTTTTT. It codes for CASSPEEWGPTGELFF.

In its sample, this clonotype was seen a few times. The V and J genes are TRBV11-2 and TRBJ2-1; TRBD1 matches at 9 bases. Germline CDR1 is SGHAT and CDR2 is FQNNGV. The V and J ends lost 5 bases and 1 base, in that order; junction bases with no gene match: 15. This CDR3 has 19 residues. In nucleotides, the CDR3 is TGTGCCAGCAGCCCCTTTACCGGCATGACAGGGGGGTCCTACAATGAGCAGTTCTTC. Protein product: CASSPFTGMTGGSYNEQFF. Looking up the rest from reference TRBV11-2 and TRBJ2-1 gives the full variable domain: EAGVAQSPRYKIIEKRQSVAFWCNPISGHATLYWYQQILGQGPKLLIQFQNNGVVDDSQLPKDRFSAERLKGVDSTLKIQPAKLEDSAVYLCASSPFTGMTGGSYNEQFFGPGTRLTVL.

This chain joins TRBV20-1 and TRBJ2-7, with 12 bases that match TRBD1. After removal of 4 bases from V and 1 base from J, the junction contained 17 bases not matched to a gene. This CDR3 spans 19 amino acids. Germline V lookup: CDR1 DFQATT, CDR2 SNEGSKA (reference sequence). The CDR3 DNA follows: TGCAGTGCTAACCCCTCACCGGGACAGGGGGCGAAGACGTCCTACGAGCAGTACTTC. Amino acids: CSANPSPGQGAKTSYEQYF.

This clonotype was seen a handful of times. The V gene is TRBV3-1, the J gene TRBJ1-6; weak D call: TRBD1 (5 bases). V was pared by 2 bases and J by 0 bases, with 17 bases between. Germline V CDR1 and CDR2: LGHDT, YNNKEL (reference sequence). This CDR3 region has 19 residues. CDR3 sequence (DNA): TGTGCCAGCAGCCAACTGGGGCAGGGACGGAGCTCCTATAATTCACCCCTCCACTTT. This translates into CASSQLGQGRSSYNSPLHF.

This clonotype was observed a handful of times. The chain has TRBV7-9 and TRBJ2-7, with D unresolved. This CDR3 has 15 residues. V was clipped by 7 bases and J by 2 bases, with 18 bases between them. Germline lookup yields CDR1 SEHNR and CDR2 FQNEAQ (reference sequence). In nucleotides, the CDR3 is TGTGCCAGCACCCCAGCCGGCAGAAGAACCTACGAGCAGTACTTC. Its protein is CASTPAGRRTYEQYF. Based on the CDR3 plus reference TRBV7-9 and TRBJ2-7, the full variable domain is DTGVSQNPRHKITKRGQNVTFRCDPISEHNRLYWYRQTLGQGPEFLTYFQNEAQLEKSRLLSDRFSAERPKGSFSTLEIQRTEQGDSAMYLCASTPAGRRTYEQYFGPGTRLTVT.

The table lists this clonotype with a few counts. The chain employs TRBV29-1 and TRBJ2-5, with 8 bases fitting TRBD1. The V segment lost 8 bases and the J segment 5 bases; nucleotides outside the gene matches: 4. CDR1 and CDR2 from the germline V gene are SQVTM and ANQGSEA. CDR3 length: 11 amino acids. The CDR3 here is CSFRTGETQYF. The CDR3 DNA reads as TGCAGCTTTCGGACAGGGGAGACCCAGTACTTC.

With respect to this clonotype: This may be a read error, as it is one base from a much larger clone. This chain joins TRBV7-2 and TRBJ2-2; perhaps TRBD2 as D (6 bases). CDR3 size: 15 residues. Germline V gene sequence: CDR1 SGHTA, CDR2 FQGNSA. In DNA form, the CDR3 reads TGTGCCAGCAGCCCGACTAGGGGAAACACCAGGGAGCTGTTTTTT. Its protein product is CASSPTRGNTRELFF. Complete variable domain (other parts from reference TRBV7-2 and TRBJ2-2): GAGVSQSPSNKVTEKGKDVELRCDPISGHTALYWYRQSLGQGLEFLIYFQGNSAPDKSGLPSDRFSAERTGGSVSTLTIQRTQQEDSAVYLCASSPTRGNTRELFFGEGSRLTVL.

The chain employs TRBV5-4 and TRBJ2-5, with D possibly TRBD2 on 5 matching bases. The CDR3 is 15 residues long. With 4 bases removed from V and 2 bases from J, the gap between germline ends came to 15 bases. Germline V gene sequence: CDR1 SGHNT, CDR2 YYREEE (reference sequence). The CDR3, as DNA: TGTGCCAGCAGCAATGATCCGGGATCTCAAGAGACCCAGTACTTC. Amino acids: CASSNDPGSQETQYF.

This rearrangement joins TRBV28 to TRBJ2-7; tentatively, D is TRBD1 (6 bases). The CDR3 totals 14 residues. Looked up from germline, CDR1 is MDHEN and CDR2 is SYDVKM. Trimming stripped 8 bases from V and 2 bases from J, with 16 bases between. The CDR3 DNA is TGTGCCAGCTCCCCCGGACAGCAACCCTACGAGCAGTACTTC. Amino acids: CASSPGQQPYEQYF.

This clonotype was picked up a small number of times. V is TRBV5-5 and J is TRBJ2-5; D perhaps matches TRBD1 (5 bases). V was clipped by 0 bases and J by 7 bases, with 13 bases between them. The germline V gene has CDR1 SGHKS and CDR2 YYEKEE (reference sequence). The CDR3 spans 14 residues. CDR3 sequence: CASSLANPDTTQYF. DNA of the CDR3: TGTGCCAGCAGCTTGGCAAATCCGGACACGACCCAGTACTTC.

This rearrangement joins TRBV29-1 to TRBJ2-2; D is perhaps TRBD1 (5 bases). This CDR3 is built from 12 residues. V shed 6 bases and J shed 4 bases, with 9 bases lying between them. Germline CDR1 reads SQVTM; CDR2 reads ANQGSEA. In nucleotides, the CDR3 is TGCAGCGTAGGGGCTGGCACCGGGGAGCTGTTTTTT. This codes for CSVGAGTGELFF.

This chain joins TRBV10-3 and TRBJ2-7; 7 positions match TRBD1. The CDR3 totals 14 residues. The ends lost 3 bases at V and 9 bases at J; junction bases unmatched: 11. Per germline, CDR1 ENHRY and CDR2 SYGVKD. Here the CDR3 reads CAISEARDSYPQYF. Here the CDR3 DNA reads TGTGCCATCAGTGAAGCTCGGGACAGTTATCCGCAGTACTTC.

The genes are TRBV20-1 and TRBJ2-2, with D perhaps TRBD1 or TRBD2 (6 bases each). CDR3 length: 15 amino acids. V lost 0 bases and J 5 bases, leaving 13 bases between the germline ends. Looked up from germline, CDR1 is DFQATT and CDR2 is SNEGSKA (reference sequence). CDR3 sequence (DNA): TGCAGTGCTAGAGATCCTGGAGGGGGGACCGGGGAGCTGTTTTTT. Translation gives CSARDPGGGTGELFF.

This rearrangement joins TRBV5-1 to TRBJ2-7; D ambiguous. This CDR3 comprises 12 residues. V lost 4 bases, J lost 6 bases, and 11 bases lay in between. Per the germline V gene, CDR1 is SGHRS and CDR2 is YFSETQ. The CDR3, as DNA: TGCGCCAGCAGCCAGCCGCTGGGCGAGCAGTACTTC. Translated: CASSQPLGEQYF. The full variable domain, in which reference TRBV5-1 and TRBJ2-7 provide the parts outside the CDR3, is KAGVTQTPRYLIKTRGQQVTLSCSPISGHRSVSWYQQTPGQGLQFLFEYFSETQRNKGNFPGRFSGRQFSNSRSEMNVSTLELGDSALYLCASSQPLGEQYFGPGTRLTVT.

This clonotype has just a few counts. The CDR3 region has the DNA TGTGCCAGCAGTTTAGGTGTTAGCGGGGAGACCCAGTACTTC. This encodes CASSLGVSGETQYF. The chain is built from TRBV27 and TRBJ2-5; 7 nucleotides match TRBD2. The CDR3 contains 14 residues. V shed 2 bases, J shed 5 bases, and the junction held 5 bases outside the gene matches. Germline CDR1 and CDR2: MNHEY and SMNVEV (reference sequence).

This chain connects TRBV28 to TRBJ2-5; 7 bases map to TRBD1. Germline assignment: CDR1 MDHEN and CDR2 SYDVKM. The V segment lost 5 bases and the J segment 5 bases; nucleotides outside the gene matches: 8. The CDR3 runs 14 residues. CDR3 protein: CASSRQARGETQYF. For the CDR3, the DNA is TGTGCCAGCAGTAGACAGGCCAGGGGGGAGACCCAGTACTTC. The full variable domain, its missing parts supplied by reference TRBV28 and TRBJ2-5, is DVKVTQSSRYLVKRTGEKVFLECVQDMDHENMFWYRQDPGLGLRLIYFSYDVKMKEKGDIPEGYSVSREKKERFSLILESASTNQTSMYLCASSRQARGETQYFGPGTRLLVL.

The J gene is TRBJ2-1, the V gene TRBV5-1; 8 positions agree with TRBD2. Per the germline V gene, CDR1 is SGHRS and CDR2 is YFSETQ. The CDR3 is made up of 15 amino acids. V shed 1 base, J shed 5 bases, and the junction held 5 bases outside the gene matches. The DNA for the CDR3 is TGCGCCAGCAGCTTGCAAGCGGGAGATCACAATGAGCAGTTCTTC. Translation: CASSLQAGDHNEQFF.

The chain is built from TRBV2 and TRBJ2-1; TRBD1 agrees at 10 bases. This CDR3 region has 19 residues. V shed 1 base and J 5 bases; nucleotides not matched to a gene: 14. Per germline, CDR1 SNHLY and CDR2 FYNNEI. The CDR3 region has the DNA TGTGCCAGCAGTGAAGAAACGGACAGGGGGACTAGTCCCCACAATGAGCAGTTCTTC. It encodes CASSEETDRGTSPHNEQFF.

The CDR3 protein is CASSFGRGGNEQYF. CDR3 sequence (DNA): TGTGCCAGCAGTTTTGGCAGGGGAGGCAACGAGCAGTACTTC. The chain employs TRBV27 and TRBJ2-7; perhaps D is TRBD1 or TRBD2 (6 bases each). Germline V CDR1 and CDR2: MNHEY, SMNVEV (reference sequence). V was shortened by 3 bases and J by 5 bases, with 14 bases between the two germline ends. The CDR3 covers 14 residues.

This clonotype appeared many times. The CDR3 region is CASRTYPQADRGETQYF. CDR3 bases: TGTGCCAGCAGGACCTATCCCCAGGCAGACCGAGGGGAGACCCAGTACTTC. The rearrangement links TRBV5-6 to TRBJ2-5, with D tentatively TRBD2 (5 bases). CDR1 and CDR2 from the germline V gene are SGHDT and YYEEEE. This CDR3 is 17 amino acids long. The V and J ends lost 5 bases and 5 bases respectively, with 25 bases between them. The variable domain in full, with the rest retrieved from reference TRBV5-6 and TRBJ2-5, is DAGVTQSPTHLIKTRGQQVTLRCSPKSGHDTVSWYQQALGQGPQFIFQYYEEEERQRGNFPDRFSGHQFPNYSSELNVNALLLGDSALYLCASRTYPQADRGETQYFGPGTRLLVL.

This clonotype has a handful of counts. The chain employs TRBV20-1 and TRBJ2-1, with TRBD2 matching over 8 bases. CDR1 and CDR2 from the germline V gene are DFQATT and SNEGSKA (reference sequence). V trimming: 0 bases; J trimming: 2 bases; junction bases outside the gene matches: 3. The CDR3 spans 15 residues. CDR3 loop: CSARDPGRAYNEQFF. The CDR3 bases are TGCAGTGCTAGAGATCCCGGGAGGGCCTACAATGAGCAGTTCTTC.

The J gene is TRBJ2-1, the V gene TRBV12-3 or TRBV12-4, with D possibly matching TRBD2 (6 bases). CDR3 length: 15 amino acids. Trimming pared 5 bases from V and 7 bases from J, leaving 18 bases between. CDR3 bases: TGTGCCAGCAGTCCCCGGAGGGCCAGAGGAAATGAGCAGTTCTTC. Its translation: CASSPRRARGNEQFF.

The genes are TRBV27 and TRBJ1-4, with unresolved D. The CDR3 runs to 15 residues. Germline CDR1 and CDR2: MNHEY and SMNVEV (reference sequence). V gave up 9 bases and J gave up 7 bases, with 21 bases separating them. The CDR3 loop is CASKEREGYGEKLFF. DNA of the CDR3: TGTGCCAGTAAAGAGAGGGAGGGTTACGGTGAAAAACTGTTTTTT.

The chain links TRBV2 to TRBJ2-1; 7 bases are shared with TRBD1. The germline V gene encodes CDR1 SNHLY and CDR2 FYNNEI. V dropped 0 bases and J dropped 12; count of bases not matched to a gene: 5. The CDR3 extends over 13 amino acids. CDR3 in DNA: TGTGCCAGCAGTGAAGCGCCGACAGGGTTGCAGTTCTTC. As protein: CASSEAPTGLQFF.

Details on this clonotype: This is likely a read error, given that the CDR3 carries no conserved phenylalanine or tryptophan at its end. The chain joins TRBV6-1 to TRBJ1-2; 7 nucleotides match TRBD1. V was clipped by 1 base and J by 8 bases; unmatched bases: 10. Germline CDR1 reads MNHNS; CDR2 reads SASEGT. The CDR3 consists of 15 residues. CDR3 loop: CASSEGFRGSRGYTY. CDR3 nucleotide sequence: TGTGCCAGCAGTGAAGGTTTCAGGGGGTCGAGGGGCTACACCTAC.

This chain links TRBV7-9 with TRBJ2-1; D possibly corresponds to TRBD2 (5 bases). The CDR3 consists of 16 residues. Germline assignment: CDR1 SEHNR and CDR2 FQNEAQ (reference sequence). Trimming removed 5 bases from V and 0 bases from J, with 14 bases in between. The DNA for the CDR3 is TGTGCCAGCAGCCATTCAAGGAGGAGCTCCTACAATGAGCAGTTCTTC. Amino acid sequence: CASSHSRRSSYNEQFF.

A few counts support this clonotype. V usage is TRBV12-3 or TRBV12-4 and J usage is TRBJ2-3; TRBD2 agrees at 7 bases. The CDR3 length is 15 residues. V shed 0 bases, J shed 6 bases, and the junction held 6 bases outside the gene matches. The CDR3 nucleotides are TGTGCCAGCAGTTTAGCGGGAGGGCCTTTGGATACGCAGTATTTT. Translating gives CASSLAGGPLDTQYF.

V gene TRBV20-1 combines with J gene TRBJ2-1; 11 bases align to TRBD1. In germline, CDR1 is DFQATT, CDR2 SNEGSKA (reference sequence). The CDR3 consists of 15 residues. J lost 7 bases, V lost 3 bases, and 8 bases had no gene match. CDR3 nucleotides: TGCAGTGCTAGGGGGACAGGGGGGAGTCTGAATGAGCAGTTCTTC. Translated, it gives CSARGTGGSLNEQFF.

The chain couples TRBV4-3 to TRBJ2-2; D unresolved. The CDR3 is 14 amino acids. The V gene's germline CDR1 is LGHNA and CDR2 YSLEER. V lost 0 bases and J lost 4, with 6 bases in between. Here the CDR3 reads CASSQEPATGELFF. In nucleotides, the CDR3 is TGCGCCAGCAGCCAAGAACCCGCCACCGGGGAGCTGTTTTTT.

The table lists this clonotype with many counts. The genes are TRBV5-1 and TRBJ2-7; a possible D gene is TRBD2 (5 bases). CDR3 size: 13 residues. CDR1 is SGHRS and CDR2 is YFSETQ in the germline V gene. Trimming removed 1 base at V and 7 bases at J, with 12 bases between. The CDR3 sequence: CASSLMDSVEQYF. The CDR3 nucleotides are TGCGCCAGCAGCTTGATGGACTCCGTAGAGCAGTACTTC.